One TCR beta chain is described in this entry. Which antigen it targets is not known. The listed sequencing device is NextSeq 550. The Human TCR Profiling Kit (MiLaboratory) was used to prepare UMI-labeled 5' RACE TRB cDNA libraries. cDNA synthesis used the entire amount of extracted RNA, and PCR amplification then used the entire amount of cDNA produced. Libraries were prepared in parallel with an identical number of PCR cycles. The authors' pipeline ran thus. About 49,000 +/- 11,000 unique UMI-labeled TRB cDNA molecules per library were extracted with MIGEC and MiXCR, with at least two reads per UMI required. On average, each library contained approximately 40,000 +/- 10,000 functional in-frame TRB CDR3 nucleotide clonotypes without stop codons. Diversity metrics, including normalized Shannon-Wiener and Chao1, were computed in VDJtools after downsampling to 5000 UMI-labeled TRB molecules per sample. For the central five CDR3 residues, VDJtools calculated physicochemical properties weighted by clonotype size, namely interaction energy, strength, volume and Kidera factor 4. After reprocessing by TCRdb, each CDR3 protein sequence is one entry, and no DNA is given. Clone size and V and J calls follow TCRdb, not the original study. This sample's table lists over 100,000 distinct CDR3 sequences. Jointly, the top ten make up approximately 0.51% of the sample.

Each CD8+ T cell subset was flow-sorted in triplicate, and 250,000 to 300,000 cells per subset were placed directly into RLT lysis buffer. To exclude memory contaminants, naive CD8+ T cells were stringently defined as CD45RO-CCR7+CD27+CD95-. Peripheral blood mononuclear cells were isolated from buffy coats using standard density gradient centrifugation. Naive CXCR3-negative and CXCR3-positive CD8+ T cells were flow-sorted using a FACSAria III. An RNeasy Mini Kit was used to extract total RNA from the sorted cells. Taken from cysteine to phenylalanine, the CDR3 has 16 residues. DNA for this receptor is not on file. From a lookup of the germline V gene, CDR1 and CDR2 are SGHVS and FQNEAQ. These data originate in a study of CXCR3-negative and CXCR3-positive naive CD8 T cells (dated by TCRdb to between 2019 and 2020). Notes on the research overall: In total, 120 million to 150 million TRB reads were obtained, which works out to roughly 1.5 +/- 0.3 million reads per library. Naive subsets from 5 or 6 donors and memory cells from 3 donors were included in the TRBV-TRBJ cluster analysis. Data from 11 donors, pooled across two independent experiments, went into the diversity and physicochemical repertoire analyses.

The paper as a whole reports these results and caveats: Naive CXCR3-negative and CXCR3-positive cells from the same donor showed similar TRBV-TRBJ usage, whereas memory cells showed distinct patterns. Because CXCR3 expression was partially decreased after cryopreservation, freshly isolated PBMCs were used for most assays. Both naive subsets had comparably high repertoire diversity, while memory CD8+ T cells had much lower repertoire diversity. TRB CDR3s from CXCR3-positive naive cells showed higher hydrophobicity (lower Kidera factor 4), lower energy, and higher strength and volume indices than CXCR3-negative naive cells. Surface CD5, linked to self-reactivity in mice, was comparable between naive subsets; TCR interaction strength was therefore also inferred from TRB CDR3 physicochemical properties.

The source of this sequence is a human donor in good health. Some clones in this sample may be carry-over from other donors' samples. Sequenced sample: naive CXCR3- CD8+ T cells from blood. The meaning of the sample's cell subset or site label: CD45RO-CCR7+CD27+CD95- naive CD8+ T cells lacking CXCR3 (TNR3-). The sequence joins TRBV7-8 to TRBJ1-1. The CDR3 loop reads CASSQTTIGGFSEAFF. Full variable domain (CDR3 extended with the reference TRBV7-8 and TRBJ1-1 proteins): GAGVSQSPRYKVAKRGQDVALRCDPISGHVSLFWYQQALGQGPEFLTYFQNEAQLDKSGLPSDRFFAERPEGSVSTLKIQRTQQEDSAVYLCASSQTTIGGFSEAFFGQGTRLTVV.